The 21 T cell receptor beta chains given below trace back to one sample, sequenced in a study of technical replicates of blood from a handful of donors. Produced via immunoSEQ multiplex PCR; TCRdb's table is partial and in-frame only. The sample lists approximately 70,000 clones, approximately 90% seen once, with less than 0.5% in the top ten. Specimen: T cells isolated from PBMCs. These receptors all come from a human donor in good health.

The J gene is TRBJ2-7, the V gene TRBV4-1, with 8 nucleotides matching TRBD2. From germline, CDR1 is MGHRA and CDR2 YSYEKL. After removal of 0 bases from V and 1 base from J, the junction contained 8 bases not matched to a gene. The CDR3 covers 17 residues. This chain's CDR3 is CASSQDSQRERSYEQYF. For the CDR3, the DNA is TGCGCCAGCAGCCAAGATTCCCAGCGGGAGCGGTCCTACGAGCAGTACTTC.

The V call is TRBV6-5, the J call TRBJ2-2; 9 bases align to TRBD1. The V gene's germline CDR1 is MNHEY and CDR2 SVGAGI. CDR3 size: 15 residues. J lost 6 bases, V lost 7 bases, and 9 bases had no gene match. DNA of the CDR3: TGTGCCAGCATCCAAGGGACAGGGTTCCCCGGGGAGCTGTTTTTT. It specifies CASIQGTGFPGELFF.

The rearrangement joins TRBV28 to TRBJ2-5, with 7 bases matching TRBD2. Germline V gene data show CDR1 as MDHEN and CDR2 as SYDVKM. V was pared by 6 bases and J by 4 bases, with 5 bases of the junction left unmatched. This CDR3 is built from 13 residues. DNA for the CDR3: TGTGCCAGCAGACACACTAGCGTAGAGACCCAGTACTTC. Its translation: CASRHTSVETQYF.

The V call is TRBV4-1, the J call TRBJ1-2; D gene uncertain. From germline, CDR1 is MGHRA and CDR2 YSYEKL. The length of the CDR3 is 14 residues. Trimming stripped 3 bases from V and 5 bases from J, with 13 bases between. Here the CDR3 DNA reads TGCGCCAGCAGCCAGTCCGGGTTTCTTTATGGCTACACCTTC. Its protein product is CASSQSGFLYGYTF.

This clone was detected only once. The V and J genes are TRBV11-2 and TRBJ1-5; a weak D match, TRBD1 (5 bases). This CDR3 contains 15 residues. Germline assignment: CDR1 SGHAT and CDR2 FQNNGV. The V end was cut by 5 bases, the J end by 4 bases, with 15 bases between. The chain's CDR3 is CASSTDLGGNQPQHF. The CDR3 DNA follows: TGTGCCAGCAGCACAGACCTGGGGGGGAATCAGCCCCAGCATTTT.

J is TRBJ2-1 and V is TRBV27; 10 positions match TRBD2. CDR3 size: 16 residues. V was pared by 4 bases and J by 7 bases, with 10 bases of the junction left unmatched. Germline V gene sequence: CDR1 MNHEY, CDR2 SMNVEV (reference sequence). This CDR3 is CASSSDLAGVGNEQFF. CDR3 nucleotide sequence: TGTGCCAGCAGTTCGGATCTAGCGGGAGTGGGGAATGAGCAGTTCTTC.

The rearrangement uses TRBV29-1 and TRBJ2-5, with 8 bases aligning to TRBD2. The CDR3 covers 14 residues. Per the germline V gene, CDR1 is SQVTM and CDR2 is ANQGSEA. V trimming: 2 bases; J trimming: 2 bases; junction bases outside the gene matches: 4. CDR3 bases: TGCAGCGTTGAAAGTACTAGCGGTCAAGAGACCCAGTACTTC. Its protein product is CSVESTSGQETQYF. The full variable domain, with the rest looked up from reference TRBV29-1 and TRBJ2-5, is SAVISQKPSRDICQRGTSLTIQCQVDSQVTMMFWYRQQPGQSLTLIATANQGSEATYESGFVIDKFPISRPNLTFSTLTVSNMSPEDSSIYLCSVESTSGQETQYFGPGTRLLVL.

The CDR3 DNA sequence: TGTGCCAGCAGTCCTTCGACCGGGACTAGTCTTCCCGGGGAGCTGTTTTTT. It encodes CASSPSTGTSLPGELFF. The chain uses TRBV7-3 and TRBJ2-2, with 8 bases aligning to TRBD2. The CDR3 extends over 17 amino acids. V was pared by 6 bases and J by 6 bases, with 15 bases of the junction left unmatched. Germline V gene sequence: CDR1 SGHTA, CDR2 FQGTGA.

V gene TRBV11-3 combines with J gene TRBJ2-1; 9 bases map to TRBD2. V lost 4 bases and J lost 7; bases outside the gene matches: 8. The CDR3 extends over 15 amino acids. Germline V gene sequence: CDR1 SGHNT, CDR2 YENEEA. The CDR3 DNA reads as TGTGCCAGCAGCTCCGGTGGACTAGCGCGGAATGAGCAGTTCTTC. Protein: CASSSGGLARNEQFF.

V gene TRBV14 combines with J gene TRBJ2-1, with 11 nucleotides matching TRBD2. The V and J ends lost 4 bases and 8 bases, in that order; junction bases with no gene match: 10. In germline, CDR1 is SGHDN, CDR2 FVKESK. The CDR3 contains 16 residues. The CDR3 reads CASSPSASGRKDEQFF. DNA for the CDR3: TGTGCCAGCAGCCCCTCCGCTAGCGGGAGGAAGGATGAGCAGTTCTTC.

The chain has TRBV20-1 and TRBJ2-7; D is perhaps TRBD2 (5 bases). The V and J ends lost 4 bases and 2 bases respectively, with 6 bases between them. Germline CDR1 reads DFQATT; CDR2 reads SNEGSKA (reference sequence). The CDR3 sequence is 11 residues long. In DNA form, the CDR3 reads TGCAGTGCTACGGAGGCCTACGAGCAGTACTTC. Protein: CSATEAYEQYF.

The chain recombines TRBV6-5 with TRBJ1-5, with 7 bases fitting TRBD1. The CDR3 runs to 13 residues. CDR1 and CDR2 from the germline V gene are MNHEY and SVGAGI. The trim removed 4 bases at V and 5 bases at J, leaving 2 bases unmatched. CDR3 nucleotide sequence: TGTGCCAGCAGTTCGCAGGGGGATCAGCCCCAGCATTTT. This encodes CASSSQGDQPQHF.

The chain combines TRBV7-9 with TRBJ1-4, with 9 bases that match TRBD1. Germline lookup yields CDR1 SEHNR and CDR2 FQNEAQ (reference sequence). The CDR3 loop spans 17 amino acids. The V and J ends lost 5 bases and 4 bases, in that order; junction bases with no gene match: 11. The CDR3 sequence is CASSAHRGQLYNEKLFF. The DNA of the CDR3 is TGTGCCAGCAGCGCCCACAGGGGGCAATTATATAATGAAAAACTGTTTTTT.

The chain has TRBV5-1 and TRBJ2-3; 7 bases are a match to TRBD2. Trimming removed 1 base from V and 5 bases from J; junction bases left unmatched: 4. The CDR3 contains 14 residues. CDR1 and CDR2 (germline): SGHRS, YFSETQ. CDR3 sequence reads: CASSLWREKDTQYF. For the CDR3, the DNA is TGCGCCAGCAGCTTGTGGCGGGAGAAAGATACGCAGTATTTT.

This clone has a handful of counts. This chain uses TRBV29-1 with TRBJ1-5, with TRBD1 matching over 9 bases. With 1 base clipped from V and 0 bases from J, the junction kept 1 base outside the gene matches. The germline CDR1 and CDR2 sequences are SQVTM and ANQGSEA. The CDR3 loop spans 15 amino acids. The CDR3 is CSVEGTGDSNQPQHF. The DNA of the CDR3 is TGCAGCGTTGAAGGGACAGGGGATAGCAATCAGCCCCAGCATTTT.

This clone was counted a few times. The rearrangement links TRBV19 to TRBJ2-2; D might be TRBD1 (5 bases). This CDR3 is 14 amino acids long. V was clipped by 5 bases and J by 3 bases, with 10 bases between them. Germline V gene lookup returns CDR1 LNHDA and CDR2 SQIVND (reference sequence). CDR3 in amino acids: CASSVTRDTGELFF. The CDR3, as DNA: TGTGCCAGTAGTGTGACCAGGGACACCGGGGAGCTGTTTTTT.

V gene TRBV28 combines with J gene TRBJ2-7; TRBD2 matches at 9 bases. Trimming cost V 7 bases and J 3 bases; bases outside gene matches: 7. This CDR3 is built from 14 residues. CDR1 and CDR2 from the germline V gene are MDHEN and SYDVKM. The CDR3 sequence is CASTRSGSSYEQYF. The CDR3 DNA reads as TGTGCCAGCACACGTAGCGGGAGTAGCTACGAGCAGTACTTC.

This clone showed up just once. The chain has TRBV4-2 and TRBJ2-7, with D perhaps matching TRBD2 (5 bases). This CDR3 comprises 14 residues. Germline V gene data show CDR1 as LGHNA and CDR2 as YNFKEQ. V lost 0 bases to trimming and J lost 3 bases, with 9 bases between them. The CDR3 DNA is TGTGCCAGCAGCCAAGAGCCGGGATTCTACGAGCAGTACTTC. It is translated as CASSQEPGFYEQYF.

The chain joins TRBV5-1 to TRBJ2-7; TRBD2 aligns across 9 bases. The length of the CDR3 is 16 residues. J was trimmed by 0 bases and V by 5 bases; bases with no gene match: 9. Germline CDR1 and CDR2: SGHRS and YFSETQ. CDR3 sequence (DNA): TGCGCCAGCAGAGCGGGAGGAACCCCAAGCTCCTACGAGCAGTACTTC. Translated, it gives CASRAGGTPSSYEQYF.

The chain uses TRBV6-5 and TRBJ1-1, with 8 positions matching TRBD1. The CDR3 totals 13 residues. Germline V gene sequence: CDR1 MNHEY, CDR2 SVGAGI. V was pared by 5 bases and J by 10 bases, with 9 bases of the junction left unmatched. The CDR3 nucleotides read TGTGCCAGCAGTCCAATCCAGGGGGCAGGAGCTTTCTTT. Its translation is CASSPIQGAGAFF.

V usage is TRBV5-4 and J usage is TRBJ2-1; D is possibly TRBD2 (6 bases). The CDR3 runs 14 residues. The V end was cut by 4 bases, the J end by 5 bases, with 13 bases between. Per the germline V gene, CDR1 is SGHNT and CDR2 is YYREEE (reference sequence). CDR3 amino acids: CASSPLDYNNEQFF. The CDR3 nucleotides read TGTGCCAGCAGCCCATTGGACTACAACAATGAGCAGTTCTTC.